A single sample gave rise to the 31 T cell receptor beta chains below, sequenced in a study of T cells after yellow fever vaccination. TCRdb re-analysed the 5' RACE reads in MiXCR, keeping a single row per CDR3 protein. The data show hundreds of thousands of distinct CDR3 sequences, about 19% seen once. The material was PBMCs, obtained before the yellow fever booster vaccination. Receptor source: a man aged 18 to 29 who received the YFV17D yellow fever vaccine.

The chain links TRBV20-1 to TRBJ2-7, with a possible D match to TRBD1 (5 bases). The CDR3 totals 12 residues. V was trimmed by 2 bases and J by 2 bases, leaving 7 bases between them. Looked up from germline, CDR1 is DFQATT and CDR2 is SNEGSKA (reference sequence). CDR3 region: CSARQGTYEQYF. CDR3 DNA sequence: TGCAGTGCTAGACAGGGCACCTACGAGCAGTACTTC.

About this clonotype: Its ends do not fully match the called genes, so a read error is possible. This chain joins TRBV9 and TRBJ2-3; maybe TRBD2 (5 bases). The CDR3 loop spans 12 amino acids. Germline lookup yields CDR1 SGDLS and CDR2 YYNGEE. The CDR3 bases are TGTGCCAGTAGCGTAGTGTGGGGTACGCAGTATTTT. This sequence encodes CASSVVWGTQYF.

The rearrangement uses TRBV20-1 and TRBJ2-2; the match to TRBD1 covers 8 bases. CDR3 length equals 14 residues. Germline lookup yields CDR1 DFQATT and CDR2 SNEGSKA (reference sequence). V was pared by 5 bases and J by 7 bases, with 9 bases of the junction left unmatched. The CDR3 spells CSAGEQGEIGELFF. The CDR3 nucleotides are TGCAGTGCTGGTGAACAGGGGGAGATCGGGGAGCTGTTTTTT.

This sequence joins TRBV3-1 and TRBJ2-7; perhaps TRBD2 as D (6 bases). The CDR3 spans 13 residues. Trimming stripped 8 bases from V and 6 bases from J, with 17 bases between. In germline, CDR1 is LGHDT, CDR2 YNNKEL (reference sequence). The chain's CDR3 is CASGLLGRGEQYF. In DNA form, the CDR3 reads TGTGCCAGCGGACTACTGGGCCGGGGCGAGCAGTACTTC.

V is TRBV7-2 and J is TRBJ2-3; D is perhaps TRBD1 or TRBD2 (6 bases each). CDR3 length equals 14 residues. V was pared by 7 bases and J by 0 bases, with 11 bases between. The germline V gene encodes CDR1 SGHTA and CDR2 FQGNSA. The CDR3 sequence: CASKGGTSTDTQYF. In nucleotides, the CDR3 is TGTGCCAGCAAAGGAGGGACAAGCACAGATACGCAGTATTTT. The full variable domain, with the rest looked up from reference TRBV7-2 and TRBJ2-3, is GAGVSQSPSNKVTEKGKDVELRCDPISGHTALYWYRQSLGQGLEFLIYFQGNSAPDKSGLPSDRFSAERTGGSVSTLTIQRTQQEDSAVYLCASKGGTSTDTQYFGPGTRLTVL.

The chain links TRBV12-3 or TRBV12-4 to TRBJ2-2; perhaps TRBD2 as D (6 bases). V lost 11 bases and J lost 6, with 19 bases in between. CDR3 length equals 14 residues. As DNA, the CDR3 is TGTGCCGAGGAGGGGCAGGGTATTCCCGGGGAGCTGTTTTTT. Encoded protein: CAEEGQGIPGELFF.

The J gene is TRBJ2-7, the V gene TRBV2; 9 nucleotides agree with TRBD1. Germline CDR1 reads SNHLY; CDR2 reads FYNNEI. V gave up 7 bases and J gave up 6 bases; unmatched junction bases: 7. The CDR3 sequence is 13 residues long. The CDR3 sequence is CASKGGTGSEQYV. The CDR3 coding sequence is TGTGCCAGCAAAGGGGGGACAGGGTCCGAGCAGTACGTC.

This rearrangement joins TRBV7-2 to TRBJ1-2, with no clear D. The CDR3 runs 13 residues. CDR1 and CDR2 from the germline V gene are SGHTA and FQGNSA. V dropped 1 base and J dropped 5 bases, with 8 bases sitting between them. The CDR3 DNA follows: TGTGCCAGCAGCTTAGGGAAGGGTTATGGCTACACCTTC. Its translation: CASSLGKGYGYTF. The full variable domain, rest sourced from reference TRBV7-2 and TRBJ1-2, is GAGVSQSPSNKVTEKGKDVELRCDPISGHTALYWYRQSLGQGLEFLIYFQGNSAPDKSGLPSDRFSAERTGGSVSTLTIQRTQQEDSAVYLCASSLGKGYGYTFGSGTRLTVV.

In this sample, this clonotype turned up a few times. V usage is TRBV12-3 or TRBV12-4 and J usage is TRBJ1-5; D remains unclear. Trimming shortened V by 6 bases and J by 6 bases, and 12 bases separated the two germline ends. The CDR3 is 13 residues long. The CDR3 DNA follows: TGTGCCAGCAGCCAACAAACCGGTCAGCCCCAGCATTTT. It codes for CASSQQTGQPQHF.

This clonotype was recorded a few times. The CDR3 spells CASSSAQGDEQYV. In nucleotides, the CDR3 is TGTGCCAGCAGTTCAGCACAGGGGGACGAGCAGTACGTC. This sequence joins TRBV28 and TRBJ2-7; TRBD1 matches 8 bases. The CDR3 runs to 13 residues. V lost 4 bases to trimming and J lost 5 bases; unmatched junction nucleotides: 4. Germline loops: CDR1 MDHEN, CDR2 SYDVKM.

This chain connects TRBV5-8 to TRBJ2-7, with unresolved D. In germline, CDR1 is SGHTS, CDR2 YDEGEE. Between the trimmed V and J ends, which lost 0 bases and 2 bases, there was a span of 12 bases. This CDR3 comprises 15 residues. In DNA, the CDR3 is TGTGCCAGCAGCTTGGGACGCACCGTCACCTACGAGCAGTACGTC. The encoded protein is CASSLGRTVTYEQYV.

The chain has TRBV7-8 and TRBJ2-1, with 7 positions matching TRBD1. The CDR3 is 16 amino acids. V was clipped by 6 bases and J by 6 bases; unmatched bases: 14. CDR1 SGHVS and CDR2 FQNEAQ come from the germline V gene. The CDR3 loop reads CASRPPIYRGSNEQFF. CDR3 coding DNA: TGTGCCAGCAGACCACCCATCTACAGGGGATCCAATGAGCAGTTCTTC.

The CDR3 is CASSAGGVGEKLFF. Written as DNA, the CDR3 is TGTGCCAGCAGCGCTGGGGGGGTAGGTGAAAAACTGTTTTTT. V and J are TRBV6-1 and TRBJ1-4, with TRBD1 as a possible D gene (5 bases). This CDR3 is 14 amino acids long. The V end was cut by 6 bases, the J end by 7 bases, with 15 bases between. Germline CDR1 and CDR2: MNHNS and SASEGT.

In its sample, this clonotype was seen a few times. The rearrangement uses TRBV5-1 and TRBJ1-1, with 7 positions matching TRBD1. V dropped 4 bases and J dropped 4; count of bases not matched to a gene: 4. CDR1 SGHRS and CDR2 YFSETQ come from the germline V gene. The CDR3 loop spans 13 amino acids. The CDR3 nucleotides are TGCGCCAGCAGCATCACAGGGGTCACTGAAGCTTTCTTT. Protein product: CASSITGVTEAFF.

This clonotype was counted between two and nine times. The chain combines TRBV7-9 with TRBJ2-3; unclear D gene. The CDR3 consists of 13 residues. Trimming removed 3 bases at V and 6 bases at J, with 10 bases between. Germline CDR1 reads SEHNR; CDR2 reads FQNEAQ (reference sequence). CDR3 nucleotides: TGTGCCAGCAGCTTTGCCGGGCTGGATACGCAGTATTTT. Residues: CASSFAGLDTQYF.

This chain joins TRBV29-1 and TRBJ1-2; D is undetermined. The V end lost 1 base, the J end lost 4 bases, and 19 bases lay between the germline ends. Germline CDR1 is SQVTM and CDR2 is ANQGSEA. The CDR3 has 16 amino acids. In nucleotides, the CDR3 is TGCAGCGTTGAAGGTGATTACGACCTATTGCCCTATGGCTACACCTTC. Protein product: CSVEGDYDLLPYGYTF.

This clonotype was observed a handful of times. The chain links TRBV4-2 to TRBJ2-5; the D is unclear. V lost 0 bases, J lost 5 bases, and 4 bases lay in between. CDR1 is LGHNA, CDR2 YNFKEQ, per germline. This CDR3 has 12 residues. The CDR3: CASSQEGETQYF. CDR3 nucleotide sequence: TGTGCCAGCAGCCAAGAGGGGGAGACCCAGTACTTC.

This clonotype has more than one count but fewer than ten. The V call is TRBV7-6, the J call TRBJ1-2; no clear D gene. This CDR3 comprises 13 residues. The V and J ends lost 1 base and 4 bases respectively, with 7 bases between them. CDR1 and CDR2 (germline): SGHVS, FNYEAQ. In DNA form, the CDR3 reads TGTGCCAGCAGCTTAGGGGCCACCTATGGCTACACCTTC. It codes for CASSLGATYGYTF. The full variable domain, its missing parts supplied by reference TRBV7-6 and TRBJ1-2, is GAGVSQSPRYKVTKRGQDVALRCDPISGHVSLYWYRQALGQGPEFLTYFNYEAQQDKSGLPNDRFSAERPEGSISTLTIQRTEQRDSAMYRCASSLGATYGYTFGSGTRLTVV.

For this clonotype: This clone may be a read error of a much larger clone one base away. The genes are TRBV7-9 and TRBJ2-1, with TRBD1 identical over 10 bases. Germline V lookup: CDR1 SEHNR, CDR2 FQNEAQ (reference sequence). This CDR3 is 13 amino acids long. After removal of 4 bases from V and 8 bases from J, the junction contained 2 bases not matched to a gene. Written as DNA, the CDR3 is TGTGCCAGCAGCTCGACAGGGGGCCATGAGCAGTTCTTC. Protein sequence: CASSSTGGHEQFF.

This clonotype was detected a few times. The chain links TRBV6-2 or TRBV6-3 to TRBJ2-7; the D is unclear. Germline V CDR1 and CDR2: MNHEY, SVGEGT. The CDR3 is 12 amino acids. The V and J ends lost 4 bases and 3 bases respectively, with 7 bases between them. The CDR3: CASSSEFYEQYF. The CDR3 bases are TGTGCCAGCAGTTCAGAATTCTACGAGCAGTACTTC.

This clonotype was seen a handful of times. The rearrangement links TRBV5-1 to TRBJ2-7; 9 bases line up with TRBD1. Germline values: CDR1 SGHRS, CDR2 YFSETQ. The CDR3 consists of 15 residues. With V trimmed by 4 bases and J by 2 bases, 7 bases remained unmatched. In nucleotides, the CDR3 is TGCGCCAGCAGCGGGACCGGGACAGGGACCTACGAGCAGTACTTC. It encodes CASSGTGTGTYEQYF.

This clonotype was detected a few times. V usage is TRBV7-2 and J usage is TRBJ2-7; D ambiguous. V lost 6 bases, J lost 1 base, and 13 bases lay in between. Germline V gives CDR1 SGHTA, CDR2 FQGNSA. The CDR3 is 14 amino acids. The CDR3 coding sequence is TGTGCCAGCAGTTTATCGGGTTTTTCCTACGAGCAGTACGTC. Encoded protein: CASSLSGFSYEQYV.

The CDR3 nucleotides are TGCGCCAGCAGTGACCCCCGAGGGGAATCCCACGAGCAGTACGTC. It specifies CASSDPRGESHEQYV. This chain links TRBV10-2 with TRBJ2-7; D could derive from TRBD1 or TRBD2 (5 bases each). The CDR3 length is 15 residues. CDR1 and CDR2 from the germline V gene are WSHSY and SAAADI. Trimming removed 3 bases from V and 5 bases from J, with 17 bases in between.

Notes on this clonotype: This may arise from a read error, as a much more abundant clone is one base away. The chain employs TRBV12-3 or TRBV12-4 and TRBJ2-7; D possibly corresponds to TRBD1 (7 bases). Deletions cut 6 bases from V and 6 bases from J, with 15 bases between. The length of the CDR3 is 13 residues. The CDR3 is CASRSHRGGEQYF. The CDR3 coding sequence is TGTGCCAGCAGGTCGCACAGGGGAGGCGAGCAGTACTTC.

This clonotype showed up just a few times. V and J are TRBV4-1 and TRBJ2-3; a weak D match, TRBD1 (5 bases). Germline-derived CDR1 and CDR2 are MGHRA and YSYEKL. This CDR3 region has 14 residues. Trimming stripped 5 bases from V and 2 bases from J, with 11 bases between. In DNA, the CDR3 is TGCGCCAGCAGCTCTCGACAGTCCACAGATACGCAGTATTTT. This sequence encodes CASSSRQSTDTQYF.

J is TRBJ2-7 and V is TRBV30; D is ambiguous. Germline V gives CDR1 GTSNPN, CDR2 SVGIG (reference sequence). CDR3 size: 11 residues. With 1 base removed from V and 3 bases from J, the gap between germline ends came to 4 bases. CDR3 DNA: TGTGCCTGGAGTGGGGTCTACGAGCAGTACTTC. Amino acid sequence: CAWSGVYEQYF.

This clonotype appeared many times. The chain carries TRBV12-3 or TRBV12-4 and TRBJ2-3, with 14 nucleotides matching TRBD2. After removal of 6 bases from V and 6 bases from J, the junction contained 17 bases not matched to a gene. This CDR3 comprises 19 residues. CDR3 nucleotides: TGTGCCAGCAGGACCGATTACGTGGGACTAGCGGGGGCTTCGGATACGCAGTATTTT. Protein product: CASRTDYVGLAGASDTQYF.

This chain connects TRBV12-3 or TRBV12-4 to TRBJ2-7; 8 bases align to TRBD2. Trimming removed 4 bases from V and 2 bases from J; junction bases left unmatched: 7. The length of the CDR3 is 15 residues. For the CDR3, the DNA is TGTGCCAGCAGTTCTAGCGGGCGCTTAACCTACGAGCAGTACTTC. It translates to CASSSSGRLTYEQYF.

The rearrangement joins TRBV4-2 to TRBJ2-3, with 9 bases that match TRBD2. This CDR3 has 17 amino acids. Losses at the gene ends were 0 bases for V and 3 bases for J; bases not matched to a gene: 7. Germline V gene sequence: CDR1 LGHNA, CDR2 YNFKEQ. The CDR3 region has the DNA TGTGCCAGCAGCCAAGATTTGGCTAGCGGGGCGACAGATACGCAGTATTTT. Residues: CASSQDLASGATDTQYF.

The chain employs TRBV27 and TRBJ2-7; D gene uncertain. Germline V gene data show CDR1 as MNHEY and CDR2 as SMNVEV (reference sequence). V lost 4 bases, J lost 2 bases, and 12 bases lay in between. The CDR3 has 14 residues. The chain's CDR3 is CASSWSSLPYEQYF. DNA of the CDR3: TGTGCCAGCAGTTGGAGTTCCCTTCCCTACGAGCAGTACTTC.

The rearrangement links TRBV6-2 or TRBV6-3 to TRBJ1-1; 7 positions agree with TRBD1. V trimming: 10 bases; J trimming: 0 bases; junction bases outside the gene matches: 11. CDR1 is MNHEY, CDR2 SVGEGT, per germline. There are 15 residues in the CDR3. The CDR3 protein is CATYPGTAMNTEAFF. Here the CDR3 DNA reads TGTGCCACCTATCCCGGGACAGCTATGAACACTGAAGCTTTCTTT.